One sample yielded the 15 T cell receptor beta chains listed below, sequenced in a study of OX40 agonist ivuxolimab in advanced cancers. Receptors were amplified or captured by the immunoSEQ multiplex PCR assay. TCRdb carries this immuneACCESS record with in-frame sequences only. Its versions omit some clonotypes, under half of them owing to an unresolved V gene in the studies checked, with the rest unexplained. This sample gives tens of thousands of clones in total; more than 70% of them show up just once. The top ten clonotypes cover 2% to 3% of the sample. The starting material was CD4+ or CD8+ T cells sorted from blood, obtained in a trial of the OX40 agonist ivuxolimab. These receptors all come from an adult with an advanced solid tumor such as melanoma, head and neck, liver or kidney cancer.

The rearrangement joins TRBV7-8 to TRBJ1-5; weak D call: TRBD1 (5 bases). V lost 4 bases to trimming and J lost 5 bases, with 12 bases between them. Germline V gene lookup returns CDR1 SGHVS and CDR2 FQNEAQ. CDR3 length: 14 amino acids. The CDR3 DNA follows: TGTGCCAGCAGCTCCGCGAGGGGAGATCAGCCCCAGCATTTT. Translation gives CASSSARGDQPQHF.

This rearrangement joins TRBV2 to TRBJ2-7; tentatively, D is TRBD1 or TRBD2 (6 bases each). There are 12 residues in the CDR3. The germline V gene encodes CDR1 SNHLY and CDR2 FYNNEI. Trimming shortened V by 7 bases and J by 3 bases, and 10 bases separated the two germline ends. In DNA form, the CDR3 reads TGTGCCAGCACCGGGGGCGGCTACGAGCAGTACTTC. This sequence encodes CASTGGGYEQYF.

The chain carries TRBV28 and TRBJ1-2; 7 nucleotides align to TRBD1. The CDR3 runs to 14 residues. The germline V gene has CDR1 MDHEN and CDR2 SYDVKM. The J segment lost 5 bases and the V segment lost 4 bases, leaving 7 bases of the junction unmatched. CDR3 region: CASSSSDRVYGYTF. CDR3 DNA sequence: TGTGCCAGCAGTTCTTCAGACAGGGTATATGGCTACACCTTC.

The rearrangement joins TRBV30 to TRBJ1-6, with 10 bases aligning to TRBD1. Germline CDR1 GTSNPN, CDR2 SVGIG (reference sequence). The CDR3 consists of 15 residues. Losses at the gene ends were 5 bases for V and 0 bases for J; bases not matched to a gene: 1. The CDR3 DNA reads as TGTGCCTGGGGGACAGGGGTCTCCTATAATTCACCCCTCCACTTT. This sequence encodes CAWGTGVSYNSPLHF.

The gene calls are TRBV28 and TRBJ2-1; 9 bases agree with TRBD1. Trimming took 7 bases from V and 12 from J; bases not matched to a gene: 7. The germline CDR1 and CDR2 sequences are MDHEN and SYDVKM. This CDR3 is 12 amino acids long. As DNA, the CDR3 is TGTGCCAGCACCCCGGACAGGGGCATGCAGTTCTTC. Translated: CASTPDRGMQFF.

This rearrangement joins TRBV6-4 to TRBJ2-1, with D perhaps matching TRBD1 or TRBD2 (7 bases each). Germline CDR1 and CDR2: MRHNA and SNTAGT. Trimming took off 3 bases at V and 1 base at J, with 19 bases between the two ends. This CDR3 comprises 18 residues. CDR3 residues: CASSEQGGPALSYNEQFF. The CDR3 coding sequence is TGTGCCAGCAGTGAGCAGGGGGGGCCGGCACTATCCTACAATGAGCAGTTCTTC.

CDR3 sequence (DNA): TGTGCCATCAGTGAACTCGGGACAGGGAATTTTCAGTTCTTC. Its translation is CAISELGTGNFQFF. The rearrangement joins TRBV10-3 to TRBJ2-1; 9 bases are a match to TRBD1. The CDR3 is 14 residues long. Germline trimming cut 3 bases from V and 13 bases from J; bases unmatched to any gene: 10. Per germline, CDR1 ENHRY and CDR2 SYGVKD.

The CDR3 is CASSLASGNEKLFF. The CDR3 DNA reads as TGTGCCAGCAGCCTCGCCTCAGGGAATGAAAAACTGTTTTTT. The chain joins TRBV5-6 to TRBJ1-4, with D perhaps matching TRBD1 (5 bases). The V gene lost 4 bases and the J gene lost 5 bases, with 12 bases spanning the gap. This CDR3 comprises 14 residues. Germline V lookup: CDR1 SGHDT, CDR2 YYEEEE.

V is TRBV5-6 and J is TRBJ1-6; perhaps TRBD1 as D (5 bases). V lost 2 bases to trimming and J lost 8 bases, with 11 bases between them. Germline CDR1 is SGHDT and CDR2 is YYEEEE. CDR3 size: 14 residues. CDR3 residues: CASSFDSTDSPLHF. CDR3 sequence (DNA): TGTGCCAGCAGCTTCGACAGTACAGATTCACCCCTCCACTTT.

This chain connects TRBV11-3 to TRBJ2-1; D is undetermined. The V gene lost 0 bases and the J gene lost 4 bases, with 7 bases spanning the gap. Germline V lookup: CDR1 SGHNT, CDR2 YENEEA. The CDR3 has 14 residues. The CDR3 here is CASSLDLGYNEQFF. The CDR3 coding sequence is TGTGCCAGCAGCTTAGATCTAGGGTACAATGAGCAGTTCTTC.

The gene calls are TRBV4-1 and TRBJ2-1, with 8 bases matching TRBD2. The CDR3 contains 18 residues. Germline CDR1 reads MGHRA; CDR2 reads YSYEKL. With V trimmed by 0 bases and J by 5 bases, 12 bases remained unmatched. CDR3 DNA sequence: TGCGCCAGCAGCCAAGAGGGTTTCGGGGCGGGGGGAGACAATGAGCAGTTCTTC. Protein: CASSQEGFGAGGDNEQFF.

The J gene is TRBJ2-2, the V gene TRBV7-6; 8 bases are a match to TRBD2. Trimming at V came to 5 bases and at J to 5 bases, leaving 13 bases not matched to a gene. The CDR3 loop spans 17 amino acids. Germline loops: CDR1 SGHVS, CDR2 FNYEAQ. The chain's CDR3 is CASSPGSSGPLTGELFF. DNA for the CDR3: TGTGCCAGCAGCCCTGGCTCTAGCGGGCCTCTGACCGGGGAGCTGTTTTTT.

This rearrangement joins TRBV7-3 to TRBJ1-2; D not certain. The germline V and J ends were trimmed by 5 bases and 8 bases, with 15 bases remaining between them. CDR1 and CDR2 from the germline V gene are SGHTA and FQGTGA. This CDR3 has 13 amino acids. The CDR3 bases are TGTGCCAGCAGCCCCCGGGAAGGAGGCGGCTACACCTTC. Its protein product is CASSPREGGGYTF.

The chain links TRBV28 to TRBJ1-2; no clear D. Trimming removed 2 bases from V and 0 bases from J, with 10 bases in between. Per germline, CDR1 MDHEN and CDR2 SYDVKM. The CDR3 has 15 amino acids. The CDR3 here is CASSLRRITNYGYTF. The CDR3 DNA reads TGTGCCAGCAGTTTACGGCGGATTACTAACTATGGCTACACCTTC.

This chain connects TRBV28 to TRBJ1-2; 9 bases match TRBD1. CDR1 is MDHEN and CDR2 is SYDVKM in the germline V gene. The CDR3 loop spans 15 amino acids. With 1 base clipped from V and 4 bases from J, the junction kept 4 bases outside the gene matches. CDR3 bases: TGTGCCAGCAGTTTATCCGACAGGGGGATCTATGGCTACACCTTC. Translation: CASSLSDRGIYGYTF.